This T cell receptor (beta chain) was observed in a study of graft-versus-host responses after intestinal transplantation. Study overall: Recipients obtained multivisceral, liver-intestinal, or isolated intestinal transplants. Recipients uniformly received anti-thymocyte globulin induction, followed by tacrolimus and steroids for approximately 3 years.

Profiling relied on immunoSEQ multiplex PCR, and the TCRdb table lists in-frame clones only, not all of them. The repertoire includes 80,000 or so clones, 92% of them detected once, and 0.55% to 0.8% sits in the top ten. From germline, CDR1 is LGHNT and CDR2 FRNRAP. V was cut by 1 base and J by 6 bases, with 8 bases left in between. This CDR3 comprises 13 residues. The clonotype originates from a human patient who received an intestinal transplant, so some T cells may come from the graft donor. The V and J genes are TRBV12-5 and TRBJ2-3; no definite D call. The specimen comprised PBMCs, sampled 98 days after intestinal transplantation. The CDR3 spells CASGLGSVDTQYF. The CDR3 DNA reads TGTGCTAGTGGTTTGGGTTCAGTGGATACGCAGTATTTT.